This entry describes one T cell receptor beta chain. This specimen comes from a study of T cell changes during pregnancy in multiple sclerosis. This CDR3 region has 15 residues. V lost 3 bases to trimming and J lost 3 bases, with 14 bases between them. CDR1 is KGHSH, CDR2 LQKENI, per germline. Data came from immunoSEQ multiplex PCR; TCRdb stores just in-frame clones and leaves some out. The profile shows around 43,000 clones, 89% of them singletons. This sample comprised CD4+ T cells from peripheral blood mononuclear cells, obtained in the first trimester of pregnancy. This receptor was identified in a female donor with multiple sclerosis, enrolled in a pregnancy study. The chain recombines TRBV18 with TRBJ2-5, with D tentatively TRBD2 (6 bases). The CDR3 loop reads CASSPGGGSKETQYF. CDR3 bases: TGTGCCAGCTCACCGGGTGGAGGGTCCAAAGAGACCCAGTACTTC.